Listed below are T cell receptor beta chains from one sample, sequenced in a study of cytomegalovirus exposure and HLA in healthy donors. Repertoires were generated with immunoSEQ multiplex PCR, while TCRdb's copy carries only in-frame clones and drops some. The sample carries 160,000 or so clones, roughly 85% recorded once. Input material: PBMCs. The receptors shown here come from a woman aged 18-29 years in good health and CMV-seronegative. The CDR3 runs from the conserved cysteine through the conserved F or W. The order of the fields is D gene, V gene, clone size, J gene, CDR3 DNA, CDR3 protein. The D gene is left open where the match is weak. Rows give clone size only sometimes, using once, few, many, or a class for an expanded clone.

TRBD2	TRBV7-9	.	TRBJ2-5	TGTGCCAGCAGCTTAGGTCCTAGCGGGAGTGTAGTAGAGACCCAGTACTTC	CASSLGPSGSVVETQYF
TRBD2	TRBV5-1	.	TRBJ2-5	TGCGCCAGCAGCTCCGGGACTAGCGGCAGCCAAGAGACCCAGTACTTC	CASSSGTSGSQETQYF
TRBD1	TRBV28	.	TRBJ1-1	TGTGCCAGCAGTCCCGGGACAGGGGGTGAAGCTTTCTTT	CASSPGTGGEAFF
.	TRBV7-9	.	TRBJ2-7	TGTGCCAGCAGCTGGGACCGGGACTCACCGCACGAGCAGTACTTC	CASSWDRDSPHEQYF
.	TRBV28	.	TRBJ1-1	TGTGCCAGCAGTTTATTCTACACTGAAGCTTTCTTT	CASSLFYTEAFF
TRBD2	TRBV6-5	few	TRBJ2-1	TGTGCCAGCAGTTCGGGACTAGGGGATGGGGGAGGTGAGCAGTTCTTC	CASSSGLGDGGGEQFF
TRBD2	TRBV7-2	.	TRBJ2-5	TGTGCCAGCAGCCCCCAGGGACTAGCGGGGCAAGAGACCCAGTACTTC	CASSPQGLAGQETQYF
.	TRBV4-3	.	TRBJ2-3	TGCGCCAGCAGCCAAGCTCACCAGCGGGTGGCAGATACGCAGTATTTT	CASSQAHQRVADTQYF
.	TRBV7-8	.	TRBJ2-1	TGTGCCAGCAGCGTCGGGACGGCTAACGGGGAGGAGTTCTTC	CASSVGTANGEEFF
.	TRBV27	.	TRBJ2-4	TGTGCCAGCAGTAGAAGGGGACTAGCCAAAAACATTCAGTACTTC	CASSRRGLAKNIQYF
.	TRBV6-6	.	TRBJ2-7	TGTGCCAGCAGGGCGGGATCCTACGAGCAGTACTTC	CASRAGSYEQYF
TRBD1	TRBV30	.	TRBJ2-1	TGTGCCTGGACACCTGGACAGGGCCCCTACAATGAGCAGTTCTTC	CAWTPGQGPYNEQFF
TRBD1	TRBV11-2	.	TRBJ2-2	TGTGCCAGCAGCCACACAGGGGGCAAAGACACCGGGGAGCTGTTTTTT	CASSHTGGKDTGELFF
.	TRBV5-4	few	TRBJ2-1	TGTGCCAGCAGCTTGACAGGGATGGCCTACAATGAGCAGTTCTTC	CASSLTGMAYNEQFF
TRBD2	TRBV11-2	.	TRBJ2-5	TGTGCCAGCAGAGCCGGGACTAGCTTCGCTGGAGAGACCCAGTACTTC	CASRAGTSFAGETQYF
TRBD2	TRBV5-6	once	TRBJ2-3	TGTGCCAGCAGCTCGCCGGGACTAGGGAATACGCAGTATTTT	CASSSPGLGNTQYF
.	TRBV30	.	TRBJ2-5	TGTGCCTGGAGTGTCCCTGGGGGGTCGGCCCAGTACTTC	CAWSVPGGSAQYF
.	TRBV7-6	.	TRBJ2-3	TGTGCCAGCAGCTTAGTGGTGGGAGTACAAACAGATACGCAGTATTTT	CASSLVVGVQTDTQYF
.	TRBV28	once	TRBJ2-7	TGTGCCAGCACCCCGGGACTTTTGAAACGGGAGCAGTACTTC	CASTPGLLKREQYF
TRBD1	TRBV30	.	TRBJ1-5	TGTGCCTGGAGCCGGGGACAGTCAGTCCAGCCCCAGCATTTT	CAWSRGQSVQPQHF
.	TRBV6-4	.	TRBJ2-5	TGTGCCAGCAGTGACAACGGGGGAGAAAGCGAGACCCAGTACTTC	CASSDNGGESETQYF
TRBD1	TRBV7-2	.	TRBJ2-3	TGTGCCAGCAGTCCGACAGGGGGAACAGATACGCAGTATTTT	CASSPTGGTDTQYF
TRBD2	TRBV4-2	few	TRBJ2-2	TGTGCCAGCAGCCCAAGCGGGAGGGCCTCCGGGGAGCTGTTTTTT	CASSPSGRASGELFF
TRBD2	TRBV11-2	.	TRBJ2-3	TGTGCCAGCAGCTTAGATCTTGGGGGGGGCACAGATACGCAGTATTTT	CASSLDLGGGTDTQYF
TRBD2	TRBV5-1	.	TRBJ2-1	TGCGCCAGCAAAAGATACGTTAGCGGGAGCTTTGAGCAGTTCTTC	CASKRYVSGSFEQFF
TRBD2	TRBV18	.	TRBJ2-1	TGTGCCAGCTCACCACTCCTAGAGCGGGAGAGGAATGAGCAGTTCTTC	CASSPLLERERNEQFF
.	TRBV5-1	.	TRBJ1-3	TGCGCCAGCAGCTTGGGTACTAAGGAATCTGGAAACACCATATATTTT	CASSLGTKESGNTIYF
TRBD1	TRBV9	.	TRBJ1-1	TGTGCCAGCAGCGTCGGGACAGCGAACACTGAAGCTTTCTTT	CASSVGTANTEAFF
.	TRBV28	.	TRBJ2-2	TGTGCCAGCATCCCGCGGCGGGCGAACACCGGGGAGCTGTTTTTT	CASIPRRANTGELFF
TRBD1	TRBV29-1	few	TRBJ2-7	TGCAGCGTTGGCCCCGTAAGCGGTGACAGGGGGATCTCCTACGAGCAGTACTTC	CSVGPVSGDRGISYEQYF
TRBD1	TRBV27	.	TRBJ1-6	TGTGCCAGCAGTCCCGACAGGGTGTTCTTCCCCCTCCACTTT	CASSPDRVFFPLHF
.	TRBV4-3	.	TRBJ2-3	TGCGCCAGCAGCCAAGAATACCGAGGGGGGGGAGATACGCAGTATTTT	CASSQEYRGGGDTQYF
.	TRBV5-1	few	TRBJ1-2	TGCGCCAGCAGCTTAGGACAGCCTAACTATGGCTACACCTTC	CASSLGQPNYGYTF
TRBD1	TRBV28	.	TRBJ1-6	TGTGCCAGCAGTAATGGACAGGGGAATAATTCACCCCTCCACTTT	CASSNGQGNNSPLHF
.	TRBV27	.	TRBJ1-6	TGTGCCAGCAAACTTCGGCAGGGCAGCTCCTATAATTCACCCCTCCACTTT	CASKLRQGSSYNSPLHF
TRBD2	TRBV19	.	TRBJ2-7	TGTGCCAGTAGCCGACTAGCGGGCTTCTCCTACGAGCAGTACTTC	CASSRLAGFSYEQYF
TRBD2	TRBV5-4	.	TRBJ2-1	TGTGCCAGCAGCGCGACTAGCGGGATATACAATGAGCAGTTCTTC	CASSATSGIYNEQFF
.	TRBV6-5	.	TRBJ2-1	TGTGCCAGCAGTAGGAGGTCTAGCTCCTACAATGAGCAGTTCTTC	CASSRRSSSYNEQFF
.	TRBV28	.	TRBJ1-2	TGTGCCAGCAGTTTCCCCACCGGGTATAACTATGGCTACACCTTC	CASSFPTGYNYGYTF
.	TRBV28	.	TRBJ1-1	TGTGCCAGCAGCATCCAGGAGGTCGACACTGAAGCTTTCTTT	CASSIQEVDTEAFF
.	TRBV7-2	.	TRBJ1-4	TGTGCCAGCAGCCCGATGGGGGGTGGGGAAAAACTGTTTTTT	CASSPMGGGEKLFF
.	TRBV4-3	.	TRBJ1-1	TGCGCCAGCGGCGTGGAGGCGGAAGCGAACACTGAAGCTTTCTTT	CASGVEAEANTEAFF